Each of the 26 T cell receptor beta chains below was sequenced from the same sample in a study of cytomegalovirus exposure and HLA in healthy donors. The study ran its PCR with 60 Vbeta and 13 Jbeta primers. The protocol was immunoSEQ multiplex PCR, while the TCRdb copy is restricted to in-frame clones and leaves out a portion. The profile shows over 100,000 clones, around three quarters of them singletons. Material: PBMCs. These receptor sequences come from a woman aged 25-40 years in good health and CMV-seronegative.

The genes are TRBV6-5 and TRBJ1-1; 10 bases fit TRBD1. Germline CDR1 MNHEY, CDR2 SVGAGI. J lost 5 bases, V lost 8 bases, and 8 bases had no gene match. The CDR3 has 14 residues. CDR3 protein: CASFSDRGNTEAFF. The DNA of the CDR3 is TGTGCCAGCTTCTCGGACAGGGGGAATACTGAAGCTTTCTTT.

V is TRBV5-4 and J is TRBJ2-5; 9 bases map to TRBD1. The CDR3 loop spans 15 amino acids. V lost 4 bases, J lost 5 bases, and 9 bases stayed unmatched. Germline V gives CDR1 SGHNT, CDR2 YYREEE (reference sequence). The CDR3 loop reads CASSTGTGLGETQYF. The CDR3, as DNA: TGTGCCAGCAGCACGGGGACAGGGTTGGGGGAGACCCAGTACTTC.

J is TRBJ1-3 and V is TRBV7-2; TRBD1 matches 7 bases. There are 14 residues in the CDR3. The trim removed 5 bases at V and 6 bases at J, leaving 7 bases unmatched. From germline, CDR1 is SGHTA and CDR2 FQGNSA. CDR3 nucleotides: TGTGCCAGCAGCGCGGGACAGAGGGTAAACACCATATATTTT. This codes for CASSAGQRVNTIYF.

This chain uses TRBV5-4 with TRBJ2-7; TRBD1 aligns across 11 bases. CDR1 SGHNT and CDR2 YYREEE come from the germline V gene (reference sequence). Trimming took 5 bases from V and 3 from J; bases not matched to a gene: 7. The CDR3 has 15 amino acids. CDR3 amino acids: CASRARDRGDYEQYF. The DNA for the CDR3 is TGTGCCAGCAGAGCTCGGGACAGGGGGGACTACGAGCAGTACTTC.

The CDR3 DNA reads as TGTGCCAGCAGCTCACGCCCGGTTCTGGGGGCTGACCCAGATACGCAGTATTTT. This encodes CASSSRPVLGADPDTQYF. The chain has TRBV13 and TRBJ2-3; D perhaps matches TRBD1 (6 bases). This CDR3 spans 18 amino acids. The ends were cut back, 4 bases at V and 4 bases at J, with 24 bases in the middle. CDR1 is PRHDT and CDR2 is FYEKMQ in the germline V gene (reference sequence).

V and J are TRBV19 and TRBJ1-5, with TRBD1 matching over 11 bases. There are 14 residues in the CDR3. V shed 7 bases, J shed 7 bases, and the junction held 6 bases outside the gene matches. Germline lookup yields CDR1 LNHDA and CDR2 SQIVND (reference sequence). The DNA of the CDR3 is TGTGCCAGTAAAGGGACAGGGGGAGGGCAGCCCCAGCATTTT. Amino acids: CASKGTGGGQPQHF.

This chain links TRBV7-9 with TRBJ1-1, with D possibly being TRBD1 (6 bases). The CDR3 runs to 13 residues. Germline V gene lookup returns CDR1 SEHNR and CDR2 FQNEAQ (reference sequence). The V and J ends lost 3 bases and 4 bases respectively, with 9 bases between them. The CDR3 sequence: CASSFAQGTEAFF. In DNA form, the CDR3 reads TGTGCCAGCAGCTTCGCACAGGGCACTGAAGCTTTCTTT.

The rearrangement uses TRBV10-3 and TRBJ2-2, with D unclear. This CDR3 comprises 11 residues. Trimming pared 6 bases from V and 7 bases from J, leaving 6 bases between. Germline V lookup: CDR1 ENHRY, CDR2 SYGVKD. For the CDR3, the DNA is TGTGCCATCAGCCTAGACGGGGAGCTGTTTTTT. It specifies CAISLDGELFF.

The chain joins TRBV7-9 to TRBJ2-7, with TRBD1 matching over 7 bases. The CDR3 has 15 residues. Germline loops: CDR1 SEHNR, CDR2 FQNEAQ (reference sequence). The ends lost 5 bases at V and 3 bases at J; junction bases unmatched: 10. This CDR3 is CASSPIQGKSYEQYF. The DNA for the CDR3 is TGTGCCAGCAGCCCCATACAGGGGAAAAGCTACGAGCAGTACTTC. Using reference TRBV7-9 and TRBJ2-7 for the parts outside the CDR3, the full variable domain is DTGVSQNPRHKITKRGQNVTFRCDPISEHNRLYWYRQTLGQGPEFLTYFQNEAQLEKSRLLSDRFSAERPKGSFSTLEIQRTEQGDSAMYLCASSPIQGKSYEQYFGPGTRLTVT.

J is TRBJ2-3 and V is TRBV30, with D unresolved. The CDR3 has 12 residues. V was trimmed by 0 bases and J by 5 bases, leaving 6 bases between them. Germline CDR1 and CDR2: GTSNPN and SVGIG (reference sequence). The CDR3 sequence is CAWSVQLDTQYF. CDR3 sequence (DNA): TGTGCCTGGAGTGTACAGCTAGATACGCAGTATTTT.

The V and J genes are TRBV5-1 and TRBJ2-2, with 8 bases fitting TRBD1. Germline V CDR1 and CDR2: SGHRS, YFSETQ. The trim removed 1 base at V and 5 bases at J, leaving 7 bases unmatched. The CDR3 sequence is 16 residues long. The CDR3: CASSLRGTGRTGELFF. The CDR3 DNA sequence: TGCGCCAGCAGCTTGCGGGGGACAGGACGGACCGGGGAGCTGTTTTTT. Using reference TRBV5-1 and TRBJ2-2 for the parts outside the CDR3, the full variable domain is KAGVTQTPRYLIKTRGQQVTLSCSPISGHRSVSWYQQTPGQGLQFLFEYFSETQRNKGNFPGRFSGRQFSNSRSEMNVSTLELGDSALYLCASSLRGTGRTGELFFGEGSRLTVL.

In its sample, this clone was seen once. The chain couples TRBV11-3 to TRBJ1-1; D unclear. This CDR3 comprises 13 residues. CDR1 and CDR2 from the germline V gene are SGHNT and YENEEA. V was trimmed by 5 bases and J by 0 bases, leaving 7 bases between them. The chain's CDR3 is CASSGQLNTEAFF. The CDR3 DNA is TGTGCCAGCAGCGGTCAGTTGAACACTGAAGCTTTCTTT.

The chain employs TRBV30 and TRBJ1-1; D ambiguous. CDR3 length equals 13 residues. Trimming shortened V by 4 bases and J by 5 bases, and 14 bases separated the two germline ends. In germline, CDR1 is GTSNPN, CDR2 SVGIG (reference sequence). The CDR3 DNA reads as TGTGCCTGGAACGCGGCGGAGGAGACTGAAGCTTTCTTT. This encodes CAWNAAEETEAFF.

The rearrangement uses TRBV9 and TRBJ1-2; D unresolved. The V end was cut by 3 bases, the J end by 8 bases, with 20 bases between. This CDR3 contains 15 residues. Germline V lookup: CDR1 SGDLS, CDR2 YYNGEE. The CDR3 coding sequence is TGTGCCAGCAGCGCTCTTCTAACCTCGACTTGGGGCTACACCTTC. Translating gives CASSALLTSTWGYTF.

J is TRBJ2-5 and V is TRBV27; 8 nucleotides align to TRBD2. Germline-derived CDR1 and CDR2 are MNHEY and SMNVEV (reference sequence). V dropped 6 bases and J dropped 4; count of bases not matched to a gene: 1. The CDR3 has 12 amino acids. The CDR3 nucleotides read TGTGCCAGCAGGGCGGGAGGAGAGACCCAGTACTTC. Its protein product is CASRAGGETQYF.

This sequence joins TRBV2 and TRBJ2-1, with 7 bases fitting TRBD1. The V gene end was trimmed by 8 bases and the J gene end by 5 bases; junction bases not matched to a gene: 12. CDR1 is SNHLY, CDR2 FYNNEI, per germline. There are 15 residues in the CDR3. The CDR3 protein is CASWSSGTENNEQFF. Written as DNA, the CDR3 is TGTGCCAGCTGGTCTTCAGGGACAGAAAACAATGAGCAGTTCTTC.

This chain links TRBV4-1 with TRBJ2-2, with D possibly TRBD1 on 6 matching bases. The germline V and J ends were trimmed by 0 bases and 4 bases, with 9 bases remaining between them. Germline V gene lookup returns CDR1 MGHRA and CDR2 YSYEKL. The CDR3 extends over 15 amino acids. CDR3 DNA: TGCGCCAGCAGCCAAGATGGGGGCCGCACCGGGGAGCTGTTTTTT. As protein: CASSQDGGRTGELFF.

The chain links TRBV9 to TRBJ2-1; TRBD2 aligns across 9 bases. This CDR3 has 17 amino acids. The V and J ends lost 0 bases and 0 bases, in that order; junction bases with no gene match: 4. From germline, CDR1 is SGDLS and CDR2 YYNGEE. The CDR3 DNA reads TGTGCCAGCAGCGTAGGGGTTAGCGGGAGCTCCTACAATGAGCAGTTCTTC. The encoded protein is CASSVGVSGSSYNEQFF.

CDR3 amino acids: CASSSGRGYTF. The CDR3 DNA follows: TGCGCCAGCAGCTCTGGGAGGGGCTACACCTTC. The chain recombines TRBV5-1 with TRBJ1-2; the D is unclear. The germline gives CDR1 SGHRS, CDR2 YFSETQ. V shed 3 bases and J shed 8 bases, with 8 bases lying between them. The CDR3 consists of 11 residues.

This clone appeared a few times. The chain employs TRBV28 and TRBJ2-7; D gene uncertain. Trimming cost V 1 base and J 3 bases, with 4 bases left between them. CDR3 size: 12 residues. Germline CDR1 is MDHEN and CDR2 is SYDVKM. This chain's CDR3 is CASSLSGYEQYF. CDR3 nucleotide sequence: TGTGCCAGCAGTTTATCAGGCTACGAGCAGTACTTC.

The chain couples TRBV30 to TRBJ2-3; the D is unclear. The CDR3 contains 14 residues. Germline V lookup: CDR1 GTSNPN, CDR2 SVGIG (reference sequence). V lost 4 bases, J lost 0 bases, and 11 bases lay in between. The CDR3 sequence is CAWTYGPSTDTQYF. The CDR3 DNA sequence: TGTGCCTGGACGTATGGCCCTAGCACAGATACGCAGTATTTT. The full variable domain, completed using reference TRBV30 and TRBJ2-3, is SQTIHQWPATLVQPVGSPLSLECTVEGTSNPNLYWYRQAAGRGLQLLFYSVGIGQISSEVPQNLSASRPQDRQFILSSKKLLLSDSGFYLCAWTYGPSTDTQYFGPGTRLTVL.

This chain connects TRBV27 to TRBJ1-5; D call uncertain. The CDR3 consists of 13 residues. From germline, CDR1 is MNHEY and CDR2 SMNVEV (reference sequence). The V end was cut by 8 bases, the J end by 2 bases, with 10 bases between. CDR3 DNA: TGTGCCAGCTCGGAGAGGGGCAATCAGCCCCAGCATTTT. The encoded protein is CASSERGNQPQHF.

This clone was seen more than once but under ten times. This chain connects TRBV27 to TRBJ2-7; tentatively, D is TRBD1 (6 bases). Trimming stripped 8 bases from V and 3 bases from J, with 17 bases between. The germline gives CDR1 MNHEY, CDR2 SMNVEV (reference sequence). The CDR3 covers 14 residues. The CDR3 DNA follows: TGTGCCAGCGCAATGCCTGGCAGGGGCTACGAGCAGTACTTC. Its translation is CASAMPGRGYEQYF.

This CDR3 reads CASSSFPYGYTF. For the CDR3, the DNA is TGTGCCAGCAGTTCTTTTCCCTATGGCTACACCTTC. The chain carries TRBV28 and TRBJ1-2; D gene uncertain. V lost 4 bases to trimming and J lost 4 bases, with 7 bases between them. The CDR3 is made up of 12 amino acids. Looked up from germline, CDR1 is MDHEN and CDR2 is SYDVKM.

The chain uses TRBV27 and TRBJ1-1; D is undetermined. V was shortened by 7 bases and J by 6 bases, with 9 bases between the two germline ends. Germline CDR1 and CDR2: MNHEY and SMNVEV (reference sequence). The CDR3 extends over 11 amino acids. The CDR3 loop is CASISGSEAFF. Here the CDR3 DNA reads TGTGCCAGCATTTCGGGGTCTGAAGCTTTCTTT.

There are a few counts of this clone. V usage is TRBV7-9 and J usage is TRBJ2-7; possibly TRBD2 for D (5 bases). The CDR3 covers 12 residues. Germline V gene data show CDR1 as SEHNR and CDR2 as FQNEAQ (reference sequence). V was pared by 5 bases and J by 5 bases, with 10 bases between. CDR3 amino acids: CASSRGSNEQYF. DNA of the CDR3: TGTGCCAGCAGCCGGGGATCGAACGAGCAGTACTTC.